This note documents a single T cell receptor beta chain sequence. Clones were read by immunoSEQ multiplex PCR, and TCRdb kept only the in-frame ones, dropping some. There are some 170,000 clones in the sample; more than 85% occur only once, and over 0.7% lies in the top ten. This specimen belongs to a study of T cell responses to AZD1222 COVID-19 vaccine. Study in general: Both about-4-week and about-12-week second-dose recipients were combined.

The V segment lost 5 bases and the J segment 6 bases; nucleotides outside the gene matches: 3. CDR3 length: 13 amino acids. The V gene's germline CDR1 is LNHNV and CDR2 YYDKDF (reference sequence). The sequencing here drew on peripheral blood, taken on day 0 of AZD1222 vaccination. This chain links TRBV15 with TRBJ1-5; 8 positions match TRBD1. The receptor was derived from an adult in good health. Here the CDR3 reads CATSPQGGQPQHF. The CDR3 coding sequence is TGTGCCACCAGCCCACAGGGGGGTCAGCCCCAGCATTTT. Filled out from reference TRBV15 and TRBJ1-5, the complete variable domain reads DAMVIQNPRYQVTQFGKPVTLSCSQTLNHNVMYWYQQKSSQAPKLLFHYYDKDFNNEADTPDNFQSRRPNTSFCFLDIRSPGLGDTAMYLCATSPQGGQPQHFGDGTRLSIL.